This record covers a single TCR beta chain. This clone was seen many times. The antigen this receptor binds is unknown. Qualities for individual bases were not recorded, and no much larger clone is one base off. Clipping removes 7 bases from V and 8 bases from J, with 8 as the unmatched junction base count. Based on the germline V gene (reference sequence), the CDR1 and CDR2 sequences are MNHNY and SVGAGI. The CDR3 numbers 14 residues from cysteine through phenylalanine. The kept DNA is CDR3 alone, 42 bases in frame from the first base. This specimen belongs to a study of T cells after posttransplantation cyclophosphamide (dated by TCRdb to 2016 to 2017). About the full investigation: T cell repertoire reconstitution was tracked by TRB sequencing after myeloablative bone marrow transplantation in which posttransplantation cyclophosphamide was used as GVHD prophylaxis. Public TRB sequences were searched against a database of over 3,600 sequences associated with responses to pathogens, tumor antigens, self-antigens and alloantigens. Blood from all 30 or so PTCy patients who had 1-year posttransplant specimens underwent TRB sequencing. Because TRA and TRB clonality were tightly correlated in roughly 10 samples, subsequent TCR analyses were focused on TRB only. Antigen receptor sequencing was done on samples from roughly 35 PTCy-treated patients and from 15 to 20 related bone marrow donors of those patients. In 3 patients, up to roughly 3 additional blood samples taken between 2 and 5.2 years after transplant also underwent TRB sequencing, as did pretransplant blood from a handful of patients.

TRB sequencing was run on genomic DNA with either the immunoSEQ assay at survey resolution or the hsTCRB kit. Regarding the original processing steps: The immunoSEQ software was used for initial read processing, and the LymphoSeq R package was used for repertoire analyses. For each TRB dataset, clonality was calculated as 1 minus normalized Shannon entropy, and the Gini coefficient was computed as well. Phenotypes of unsorted samples were inferred by mapping TRB sequences from sorted subsets of the recipient or donor onto unsorted samples of the same recipient. The immuneACCESS repertoire file appears here via TCRdb, limited to in-frame rearrangements. These files lack a portion of the clones; in checked studies, under half of the deficit traces to unresolved V genes, and the cause of the others is not known. The V and J calls and clone size are taken from that table; D and trimming were inferred from the DNA. For this sample the table reports some 40,000 clones, with no clone seen just once. The ten biggest clones cover about 2% of the sample.

The paper's findings and limits, for the study overall: Donor-recipient similarity was low at 1-2 months but rose over the first year, and later blood repertoires were often dominated by donor CD8+ memory clones. Across under 50 patients, recipient CMV seropositivity and CMV reactivation were highly associated with TRB clonality; PTCy diversity was similar to CNI/methotrexate controls. The TRB repertoires of T cells infiltrating skin or GI tract showed only limited overlap with the TRB repertoires of T cells in blood.

Peripheral blood samples were provided by related bone marrow donors on the day of marrow donation. Mononuclear cells from peripheral blood and bone marrow were separated by Ficoll-Hypaque density centrifugation and then cryopreserved. Sequences were obtained from PBMCs. The chain is assembled from TRBV6-6 and TRBJ2-2; TRBD1 matches 9 bases in the middle. The receptor's source is a man aged 35 to 55 in good health, CMV-negative, and a related stem cell transplant donor. CDR3 protein: CASIRDRETGELFF. In nucleotides, the sequence is TGTGCCAGCATTAGGGACAGGGAGACTGGGGAGCTGTTTTTT.